This TCR beta chain was captured by sequencing in a study of blood T cells in healthy people across ages. Study-wide results and caveats: Roughly linearly, TCR beta diversity per million T cells fell as age increased. Samples with more naive T cells showed higher observed beta diversity.

CDR1 SEHNR and CDR2 FQNEAQ come from the germline V gene (reference sequence). This CDR3 has 19 residues. V lost 4 bases to trimming and J lost 2 bases; unmatched junction nucleotides: 19. This clonotype has a handful of counts. What it binds is unknown. A second about 7 to 12 cycle PCR used barcoded and J-beta primers. TCRdb re-called the 5' RACE reads with MiXCR, one entry per CDR3 protein. The data show some 1.4 million distinct CDR3 sequences, around 42% seen once. This sequence joins TRBV7-9 and TRBJ1-2, with 7 bases that match TRBD1. The receptor was derived from a woman between 18 and 30 years old in good health. Sequencing used blood. The CDR3 is CASSSYRGTELSRNYGYTF. The CDR3 region has the DNA TGTGCCAGCAGCTCCTACAGGGGTACGGAACTTTCGAGAAACTATGGCTACACCTTC.